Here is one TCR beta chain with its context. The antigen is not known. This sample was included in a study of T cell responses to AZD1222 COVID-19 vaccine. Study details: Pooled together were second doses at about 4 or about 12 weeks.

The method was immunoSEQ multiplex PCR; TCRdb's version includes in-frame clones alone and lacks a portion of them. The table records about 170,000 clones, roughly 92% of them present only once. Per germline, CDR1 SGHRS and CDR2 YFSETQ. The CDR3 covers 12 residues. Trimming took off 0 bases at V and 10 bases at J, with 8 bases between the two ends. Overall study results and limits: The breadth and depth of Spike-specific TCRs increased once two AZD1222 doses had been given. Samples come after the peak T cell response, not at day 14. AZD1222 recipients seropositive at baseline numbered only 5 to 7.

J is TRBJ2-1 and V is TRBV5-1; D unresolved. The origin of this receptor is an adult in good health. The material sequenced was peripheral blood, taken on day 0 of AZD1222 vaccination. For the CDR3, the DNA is TGCGCCAGCAGCTTGGGAGAAGGCGAGCAGTTCTTC. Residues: CASSLGEGEQFF.